This T cell receptor (beta chain) originates from a study of glioma-infiltrating T cells. Study findings and constraints: Non-neoplastic patients had below-expected tissue-blood divergence, while all gliomas exceeded expectation. CDR3 overlap between tissue and blood was very small.

The CDR3 is made up of 15 amino acids. Trimming cost V 2 bases and J 4 bases, with 14 bases left between them. Germline V gene data show CDR1 as MNHNY and CDR2 as SVGAGI (reference sequence). TCR alpha and beta CDR3 regions were amplified from RNA using iRepertoire nested multiplex PCR. Tissue mRNA or PBMC total RNA, roughly 100-400 ng, went into one-step reverse transcription and amplification. TCRdb itself ran the multiplex PCR reads through MiXCR, one entry per CDR3 protein. The sample holds approximately 15,000 distinct CDR3 sequences, 55% to 75% seen once. Worth noting for this clonotype: What it binds is not known.

The origin of this receptor is a human donor with low-grade glioma or glioblastoma, undergoing nonglioma brain surgery, or in good health (not recorded which). Sequences were obtained from glioma tissue, nonneoplastic brain tissue, or PBMCs (not recorded which). V is TRBV6-6 and J is TRBJ1-2; D not certain. CDR3 residues: CASSYGVGIGYGYTF. The CDR3 bases are TGTGCCAGCAGTTACGGAGTAGGGATAGGCTATGGCTACACCTTC.